This TCR beta chain comes out of a study of blood T cell repertoires in COVID-19. Study as a whole: Acute-phase and convalescent COVID-19 samples originated in the United States, Italy and Spain. From T cells, B-cell-depleted T cells, or PBMCs came the material, which was cDNA or gDNA.

This clone was seen only a few times. Original processing notes: Scientists estimated how many nucleated cells there were by amplifying reference gene primers. The repertoire was sequenced with immunoSEQ multiplex PCR; TCRdb's copy has only in-frame clones and lacks some. The V and J calls and clone size are taken from that table; D and trimming were inferred from the DNA. The sample shows over 100,000 clones, 60% to 85% of them seen only once. Germline CDR1 is SGHRS and CDR2 is YFSETQ. The CDR3 is made up of 17 amino acids. Trimming took 4 bases from V and 3 from J; bases not matched to a gene: 12. This receptor was taken from a human donor in a cohort sampled during active or convalescent COVID-19. The sequenced sample was peripheral blood. The J gene is TRBJ2-1, the V gene TRBV5-1; 8 nucleotides agree with TRBD2. The DNA of the CDR3 is TGCGCCAGCAGCCCCACCGGGGCGGGGGGATACTACAATGAGCAGTTCTTC. Translation gives CASSPTGAGGYYNEQFF.